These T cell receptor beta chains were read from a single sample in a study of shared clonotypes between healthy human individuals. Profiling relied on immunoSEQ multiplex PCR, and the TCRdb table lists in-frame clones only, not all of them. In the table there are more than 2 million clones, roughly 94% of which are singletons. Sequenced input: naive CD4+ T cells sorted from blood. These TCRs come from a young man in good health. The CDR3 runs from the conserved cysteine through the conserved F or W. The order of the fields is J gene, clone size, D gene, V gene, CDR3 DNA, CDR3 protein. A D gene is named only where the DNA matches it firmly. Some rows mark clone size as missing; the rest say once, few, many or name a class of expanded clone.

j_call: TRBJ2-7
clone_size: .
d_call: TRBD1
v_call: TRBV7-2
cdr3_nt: TGTGCCAGCAGCACAGGGGGAATAGGGGAGCAGTACTTC
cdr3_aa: CASSTGGIGEQYF

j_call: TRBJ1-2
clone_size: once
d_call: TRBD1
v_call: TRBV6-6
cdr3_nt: TGTGCCAGCAATGAACAGGGGGGGAACTATGGCTACACCTTC
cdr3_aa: CASNEQGGNYGYTF

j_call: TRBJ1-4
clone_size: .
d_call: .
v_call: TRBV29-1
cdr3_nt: TGCAGCGTTGTGGGTTTCTCGGAAAAACTGTTTTTT
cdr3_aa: CSVVGFSEKLFF

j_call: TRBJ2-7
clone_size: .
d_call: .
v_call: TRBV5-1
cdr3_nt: TGCGCCAGCAGCTTAAGAGATAACCCCTACGAGCAGTACTTC
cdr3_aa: CASSLRDNPYEQYF

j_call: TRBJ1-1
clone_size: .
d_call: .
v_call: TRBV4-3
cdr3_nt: TGCGCCAGCAGCCAAGTTTACAACATGAACACTGAAGCTTTCTTT
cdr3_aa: CASSQVYNMNTEAFF

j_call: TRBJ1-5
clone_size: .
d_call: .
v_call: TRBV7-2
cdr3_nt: TGTGCCAGCAGCCCCTACAAGGATCTCGGACAAGTTTATCAGCCCCAGCATTTT
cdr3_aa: CASSPYKDLGQVYQPQHF

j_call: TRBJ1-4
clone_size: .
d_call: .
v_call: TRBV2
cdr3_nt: TGTGCCAGCAGAATACAGGGAACTAATGAAAAACTGTTTTTT
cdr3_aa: CASRIQGTNEKLFF

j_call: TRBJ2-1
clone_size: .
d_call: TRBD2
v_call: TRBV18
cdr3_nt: TGTGCCAGCTCACTCTCTAGCGGGGGGGCCCTAAATGAGCAGTTCTTC
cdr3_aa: CASSLSSGGALNEQFF

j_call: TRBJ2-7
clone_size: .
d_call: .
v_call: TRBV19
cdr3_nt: TGTGCCAGTAGTATAGAAGTGGGCCTAAGCTACGAGCAGTACTTC
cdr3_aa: CASSIEVGLSYEQYF

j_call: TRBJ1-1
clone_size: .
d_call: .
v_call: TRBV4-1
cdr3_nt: TGCGCCAGCAGCCAAGATCAGACAGGCACCATGAACACTGAAGCTTTCTTT
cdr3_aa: CASSQDQTGTMNTEAFF

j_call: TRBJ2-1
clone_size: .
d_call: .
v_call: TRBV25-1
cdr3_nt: TGTGCCAGCAGTGCCGGCGGTAGCGGTACTTACAATGAGCAGTTCTTC
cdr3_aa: CASSAGGSGTYNEQFF

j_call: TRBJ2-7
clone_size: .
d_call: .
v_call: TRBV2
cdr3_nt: TGTGCCAGCAGTGGTCGGCAGGTCTCCTACGAGCAGTACTTC
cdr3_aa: CASSGRQVSYEQYF

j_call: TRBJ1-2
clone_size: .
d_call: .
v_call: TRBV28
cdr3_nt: TGTGCCACCATAGGCCAGGCCGACTATGGCTACACCTTC
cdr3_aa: CATIGQADYGYTF

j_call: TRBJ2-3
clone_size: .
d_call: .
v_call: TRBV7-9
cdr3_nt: TGTGCCAGCAGCTTGCTAGGGGGCACAGATACGCAGTATTTT
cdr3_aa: CASSLLGGTDTQYF

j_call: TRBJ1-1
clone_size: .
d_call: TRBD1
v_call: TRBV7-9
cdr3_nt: TGTGCCAGCAGCAGAGACAGGGTAAACACTGAAGCTTTCTTT
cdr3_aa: CASSRDRVNTEAFF

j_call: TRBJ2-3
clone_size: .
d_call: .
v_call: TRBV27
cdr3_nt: TGTGCCAGCAGCTCCTGGGCTAGCACAGATACGCAGTATTTT
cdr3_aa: CASSSWASTDTQYF

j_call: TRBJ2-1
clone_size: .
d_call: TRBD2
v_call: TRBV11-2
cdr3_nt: TGTGCCAGCAGCTTCCAGCTAGCGGGAGTGTATGAGCAGTTCTTC
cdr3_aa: CASSFQLAGVYEQFF

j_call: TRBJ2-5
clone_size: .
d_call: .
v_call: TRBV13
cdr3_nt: TGTGCCAGCAGCTTGACAGGAAAAGAGACCCAGTACTTC
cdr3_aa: CASSLTGKETQYF

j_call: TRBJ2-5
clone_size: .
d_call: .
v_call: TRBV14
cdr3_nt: TGTGCCAGCAGCCCTTATGATAGGACCCAGTACTTC
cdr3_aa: CASSPYDRTQYF

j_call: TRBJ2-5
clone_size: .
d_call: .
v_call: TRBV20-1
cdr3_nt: TGCAGTGCTTCTAGGGACGAGACCCAGTACTTC
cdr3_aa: CSASRDETQYF

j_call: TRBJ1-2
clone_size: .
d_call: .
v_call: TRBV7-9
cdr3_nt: TGTGCCAGCAGCTTAGCCCAGAGCTATGGCTACACCTTC
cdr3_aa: CASSLAQSYGYTF

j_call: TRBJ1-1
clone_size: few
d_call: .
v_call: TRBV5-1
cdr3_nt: TGCGCCAGCAGCTTGGACAGGGACACTGAAGCTTTCTTT
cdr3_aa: CASSLDRDTEAFF

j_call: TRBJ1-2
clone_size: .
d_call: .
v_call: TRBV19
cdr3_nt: TGTGCCAGTAGTATAGATCCGCAGGGTCCCGATCCCTACACCTTC
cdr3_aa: CASSIDPQGPDPYTF

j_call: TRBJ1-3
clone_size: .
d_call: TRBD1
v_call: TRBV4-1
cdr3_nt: TGCGCCAGCAGCCACTTAGACAGGGGGCTGAAGGGAAACACCATATATTTT
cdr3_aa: CASSHLDRGLKGNTIYF

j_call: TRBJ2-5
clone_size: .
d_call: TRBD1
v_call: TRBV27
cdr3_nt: TGTGCCAGCAGCACAGGGGGTCGGGTGACCCAGTACTTC
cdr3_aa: CASSTGGRVTQYF

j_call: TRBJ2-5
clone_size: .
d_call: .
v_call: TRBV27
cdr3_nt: TGTGCCAGCAGTTTTCGCGGCCAAGAGACCCAGTACTTC
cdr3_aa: CASSFRGQETQYF

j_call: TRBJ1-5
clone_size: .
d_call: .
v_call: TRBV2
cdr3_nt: TGTGCCAGCAGTGAAGCGCTTCTACCCCAGCATTTT
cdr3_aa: CASSEALLPQHF

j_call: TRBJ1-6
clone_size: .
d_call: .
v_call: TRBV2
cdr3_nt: TGTGCCAGCAGCCCCCAAATCCATTCACCCCTCCACTTT
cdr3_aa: CASSPQIHSPLHF

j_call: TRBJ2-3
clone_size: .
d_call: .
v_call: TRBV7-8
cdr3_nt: TGTGCCAGCAGCCCGGCCTTATTCACAGATACGCAGTATTTT
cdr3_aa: CASSPALFTDTQYF

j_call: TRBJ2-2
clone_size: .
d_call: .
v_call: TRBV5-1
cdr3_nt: TGCGCCAGCAGCTTAAGGGACATGAACACCGGGGAGCTGTTTTTT
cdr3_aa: CASSLRDMNTGELFF

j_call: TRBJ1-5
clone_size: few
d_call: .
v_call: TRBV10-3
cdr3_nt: TGTGCCATCAGTGACGAGGGAGTCGGCCAGCCCCAGCATTTT
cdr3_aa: CAISDEGVGQPQHF

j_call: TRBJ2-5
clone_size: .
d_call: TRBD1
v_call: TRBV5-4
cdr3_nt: TGTGCCAGCAGCTGGGGGCCGGGACAGGGGGGCGAGACCCAGTACTTC
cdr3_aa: CASSWGPGQGGETQYF

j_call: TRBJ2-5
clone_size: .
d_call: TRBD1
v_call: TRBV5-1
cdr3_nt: TGCGCCAGCAGCTTGGTTGGGGCAGGGGGACAAGAGACCCAGTACTTC
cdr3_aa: CASSLVGAGGQETQYF

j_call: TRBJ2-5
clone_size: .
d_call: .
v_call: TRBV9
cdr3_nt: TGTGCCAGCAGCGTAGAGGGTGGGCGGCGAGAGACCCAGTACTTC
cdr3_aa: CASSVEGGRRETQYF

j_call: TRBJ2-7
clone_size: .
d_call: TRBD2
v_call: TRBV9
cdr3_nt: TGTGCCAGCAGCGTAACTAGCGGGGGGATAAACGAGCAGTACTTC
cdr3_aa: CASSVTSGGINEQYF

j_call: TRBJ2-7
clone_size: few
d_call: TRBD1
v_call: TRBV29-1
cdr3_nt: TGCAGCGTTGGACAGGGGTCCTACGAGCAGTACTTC
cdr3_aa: CSVGQGSYEQYF

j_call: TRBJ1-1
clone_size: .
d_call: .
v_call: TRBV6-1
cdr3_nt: TGTGCCAGCAGTGAAGGGTTCTGGGAGAGGAGGAACACTGAAGCTTTCTTT
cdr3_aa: CASSEGFWERRNTEAFF

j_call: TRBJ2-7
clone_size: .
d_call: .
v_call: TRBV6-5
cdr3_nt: TGTGCCAGCAGTTATGGGGTGGGGACCTACGAGCAGTACTTC
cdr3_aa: CASSYGVGTYEQYF

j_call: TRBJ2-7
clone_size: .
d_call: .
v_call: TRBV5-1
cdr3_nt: TGCGCCAGCAGCTTGTTTGGTCAATTTACCACCGAGCAGTACTTC
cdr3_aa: CASSLFGQFTTEQYF

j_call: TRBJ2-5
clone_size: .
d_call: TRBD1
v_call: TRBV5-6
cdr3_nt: TGTGCCAGCAGTTTTGAGGGACAGGGGTTATCGGAGACCCAGTACTTC
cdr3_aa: CASSFEGQGLSETQYF

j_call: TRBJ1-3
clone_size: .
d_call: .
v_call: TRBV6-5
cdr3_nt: TGTGCCAGCTCGGCAGGGAAAGGAAACACCATATATTTT
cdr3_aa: CASSAGKGNTIYF

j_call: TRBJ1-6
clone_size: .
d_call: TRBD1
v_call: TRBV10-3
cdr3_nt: TGTGCCATCAGTGACGGACAGGGGGGTAATTCACCCCTCCACTTT
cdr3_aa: CAISDGQGGNSPLHF

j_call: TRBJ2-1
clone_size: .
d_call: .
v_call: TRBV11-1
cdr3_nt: TGTGCCAGCAGCCGGACTGATGAGCAGTTCTTC
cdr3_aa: CASSRTDEQFF

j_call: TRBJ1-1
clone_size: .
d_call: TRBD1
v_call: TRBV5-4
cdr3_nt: TGTGCCAGCAGCTTGGGGACAGGGTATAACACTGAAGCTTTCTTT
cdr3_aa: CASSLGTGYNTEAFF

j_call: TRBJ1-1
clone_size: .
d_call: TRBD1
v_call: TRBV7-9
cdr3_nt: TGTGCCAGCAGCTTAGGGGACAGGGGGCTGACTGAAGCTTTCTTT
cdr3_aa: CASSLGDRGLTEAFF

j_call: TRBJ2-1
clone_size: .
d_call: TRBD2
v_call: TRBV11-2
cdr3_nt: TGTGCCAGCAGCTTCTCGGCGGGAGGCGAGCAGTTCTTC
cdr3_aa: CASSFSAGGEQFF

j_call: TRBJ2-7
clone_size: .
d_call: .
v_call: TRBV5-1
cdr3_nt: TGCGCCAGCAGCCCCCGAGGGACCTCCTACGAGCAGTACTTC
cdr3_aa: CASSPRGTSYEQYF

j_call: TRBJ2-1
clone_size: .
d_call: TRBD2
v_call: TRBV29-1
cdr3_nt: TGCAGCGTTGTTAGGCGACTAGCGGGGGTTGAGCAGTTCTTC
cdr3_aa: CSVVRRLAGVEQFF

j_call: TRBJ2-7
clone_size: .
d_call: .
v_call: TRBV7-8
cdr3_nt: TGTGCCAGCAGCCAAGTTGGTTCCTACGAGCAGTACTTC
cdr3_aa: CASSQVGSYEQYF

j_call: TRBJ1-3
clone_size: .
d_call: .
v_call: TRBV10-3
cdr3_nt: TGTGCCATCAGTGACCTACAGGGAGGGGCAAACACCATATATTTT
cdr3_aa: CAISDLQGGANTIYF

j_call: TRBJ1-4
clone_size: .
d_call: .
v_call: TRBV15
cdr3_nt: TGTGCCACCAGCAGAGATAGCGACAGGCCTAATGAAAAACTGTTTTTT
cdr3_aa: CATSRDSDRPNEKLFF